These 8 T cell receptor beta chains were all obtained from the same sample, sequenced in a study of blood T cell repertoires in COVID-19. Sequenced by immunoSEQ multiplex PCR; TCRdb stores in-frame clones only, minus some. The sample carries 130,000 or so clones, about 89% recorded once. Sequenced input: peripheral blood. The receptor set was obtained from a man aged 60-69 years with COVID-19, enrolled during active disease.

In its sample, this clone was seen once. The chain uses TRBV5-6 and TRBJ2-5, with D uncertain. This CDR3 region has 11 residues. Germline-derived CDR1 and CDR2 are SGHDT and YYEEEE. V was cut by 3 bases and J by 5 bases, with 5 bases left in between. The CDR3: CASSSLETQYF. The CDR3 DNA reads as TGTGCCAGCAGCTCTTTGGAGACCCAGTACTTC.

The J gene is TRBJ2-5, the V gene TRBV4-2, with 9 bases fitting TRBD2. The CDR3 has 17 residues. V gave up 3 bases and J gave up 0 bases; unmatched junction bases: 8. Germline V gene data show CDR1 as LGHNA and CDR2 as YNFKEQ. The CDR3 nucleotides are TGTGCCAGCAGCCAGGGATCTAGCGGGGCTTACCAAGAGACCCAGTACTTC. Translating it yields CASSQGSSGAYQETQYF.

The gene calls are TRBV4-1 and TRBJ1-4, with D unresolved. This CDR3 contains 16 residues. V lost 1 base and J lost 5, with 14 bases in between. The germline gives CDR1 MGHRA, CDR2 YSYEKL. CDR3 protein: CASSQGFGQQNEKLFF. CDR3 DNA sequence: TGCGCCAGCAGCCAAGGTTTTGGGCAGCAAAATGAAAAACTGTTTTTT.

The chain combines TRBV10-3 with TRBJ2-7, with 7 bases fitting TRBD2. Germline CDR1 reads ENHRY; CDR2 reads SYGVKD. This CDR3 is 14 amino acids long. V was clipped by 2 bases and J by 0 bases; unmatched bases: 1. The CDR3 DNA is TGTGCCATCAGTGAGAGCGGGAACTCCTACGAGCAGTACTTC. The encoded protein is CAISESGNSYEQYF.

The CDR3 nucleotides are TGTGCCAGCAGCTTGCGGACAGGGAATAACCCCCACGAGCAGTACTTC. This sequence encodes CASSLRTGNNPHEQYF. The chain is built from TRBV5-6 and TRBJ2-7; TRBD1 agrees at 8 bases. This CDR3 region has 16 residues. Germline CDR1 is SGHDT and CDR2 is YYEEEE. J lost 5 bases, V lost 1 base, and 11 bases had no gene match. The full variable domain, with the rest looked up from reference TRBV5-6 and TRBJ2-7, is DAGVTQSPTHLIKTRGQQVTLRCSPKSGHDTVSWYQQALGQGPQFIFQYYEEEERQRGNFPDRFSGHQFPNYSSELNVNALLLGDSALYLCASSLRTGNNPHEQYFGPGTRLTVT.

J is TRBJ2-7 and V is TRBV18, with 8 bases identical to TRBD1. The CDR3 is 14 amino acids. After removal of 2 bases from V and 6 bases from J, the junction contained 6 bases not matched to a gene. Germline V gene lookup returns CDR1 KGHSH and CDR2 LQKENI. For the CDR3, the DNA is TGTGCCAGCTCACCAGGAACAGGGGGGTTCGAGCAGTACTTC. It encodes CASSPGTGGFEQYF.

The chain has TRBV27 and TRBJ1-1, with D uncertain. The CDR3 is made up of 16 amino acids. V lost 0 bases and J lost 13, with 24 bases in between. The V gene's germline CDR1 is MNHEY and CDR2 SMNVEV (reference sequence). The CDR3 sequence: CASSLSWSSSGAVVFF. The DNA for the CDR3 is TGTGCCAGCAGTTTATCGTGGTCATCAAGCGGAGCAGTTGTTTTCTTT.

The genes are TRBV2 and TRBJ2-7; a weak D match, TRBD1 (5 bases). CDR3 length: 14 residues. Deletions cut 6 bases from V and 3 bases from J, with 15 bases between. Per germline, CDR1 SNHLY and CDR2 FYNNEI. The CDR3: CASRRQGMDYEQYF. The CDR3 DNA reads TGTGCCAGCAGAAGGCAGGGAATGGACTACGAGCAGTACTTC.